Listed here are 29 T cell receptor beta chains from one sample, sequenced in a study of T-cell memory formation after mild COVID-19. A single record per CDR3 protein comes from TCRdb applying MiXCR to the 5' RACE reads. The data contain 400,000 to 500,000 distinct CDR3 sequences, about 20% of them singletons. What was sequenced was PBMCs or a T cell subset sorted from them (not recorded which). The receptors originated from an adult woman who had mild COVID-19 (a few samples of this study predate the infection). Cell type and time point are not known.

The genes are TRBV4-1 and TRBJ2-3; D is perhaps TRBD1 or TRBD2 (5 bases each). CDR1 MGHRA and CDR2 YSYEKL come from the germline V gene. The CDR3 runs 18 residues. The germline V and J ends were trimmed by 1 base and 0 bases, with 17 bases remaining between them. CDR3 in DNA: TGCGCCAGCAGCCAAGTCGTACCCGGGGCGTCTAGCACAGATACGCAGTATTTT. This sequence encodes CASSQVVPGASSTDTQYF.

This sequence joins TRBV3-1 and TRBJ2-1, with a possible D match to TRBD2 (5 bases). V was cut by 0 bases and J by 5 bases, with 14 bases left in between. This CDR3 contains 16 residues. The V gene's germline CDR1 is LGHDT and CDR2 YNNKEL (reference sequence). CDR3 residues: CASSQDIPRGDNEQFF. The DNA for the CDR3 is TGTGCCAGCAGCCAAGATATCCCCCGGGGAGACAATGAGCAGTTCTTC.

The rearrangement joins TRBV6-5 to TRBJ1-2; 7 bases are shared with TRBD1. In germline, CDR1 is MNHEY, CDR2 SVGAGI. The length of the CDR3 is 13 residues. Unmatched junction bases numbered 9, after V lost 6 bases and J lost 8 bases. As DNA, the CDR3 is TGTGCCAGCAGGGCCAGGGGGTCTGGAGGCTACACCTTC. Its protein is CASRARGSGGYTF.

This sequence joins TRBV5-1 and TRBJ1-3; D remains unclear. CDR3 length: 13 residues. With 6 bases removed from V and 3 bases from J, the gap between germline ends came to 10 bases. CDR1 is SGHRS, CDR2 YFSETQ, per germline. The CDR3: CASKPSSGNTIYF. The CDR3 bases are TGCGCCAGCAAACCGTCGAGTGGAAACACCATATATTTT.

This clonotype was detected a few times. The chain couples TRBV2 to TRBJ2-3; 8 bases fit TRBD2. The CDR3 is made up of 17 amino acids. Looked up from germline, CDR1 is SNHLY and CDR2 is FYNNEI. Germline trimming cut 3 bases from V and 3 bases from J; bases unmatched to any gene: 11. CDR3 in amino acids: CASSDRRRGVATDTQYF. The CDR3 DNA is TGTGCCAGCAGTGATCGGCGGCGGGGGGTGGCTACAGATACGCAGTATTTT.

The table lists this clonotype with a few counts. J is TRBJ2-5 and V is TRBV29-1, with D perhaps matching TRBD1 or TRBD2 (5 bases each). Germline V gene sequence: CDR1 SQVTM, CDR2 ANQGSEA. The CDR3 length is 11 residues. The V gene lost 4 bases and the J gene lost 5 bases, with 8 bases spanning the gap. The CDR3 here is CSVAEGETQYF. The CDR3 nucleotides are TGCAGCGTTGCCGAGGGGGAGACCCAGTACTTC.

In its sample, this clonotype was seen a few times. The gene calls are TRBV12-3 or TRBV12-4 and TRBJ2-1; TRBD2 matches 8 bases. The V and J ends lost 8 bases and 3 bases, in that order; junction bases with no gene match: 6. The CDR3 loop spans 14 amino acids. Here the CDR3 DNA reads TGTGCCAGCCTTCTGCGGGGGGTCTACAATGAGCAGTTCTTC. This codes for CASLLRGVYNEQFF.

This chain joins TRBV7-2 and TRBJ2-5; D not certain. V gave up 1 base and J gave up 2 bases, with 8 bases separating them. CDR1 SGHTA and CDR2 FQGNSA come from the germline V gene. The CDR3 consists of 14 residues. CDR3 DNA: TGTGCCAGCAGCTTAGAGGCAGAACAAGAGACCCAGTACTTC. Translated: CASSLEAEQETQYF.

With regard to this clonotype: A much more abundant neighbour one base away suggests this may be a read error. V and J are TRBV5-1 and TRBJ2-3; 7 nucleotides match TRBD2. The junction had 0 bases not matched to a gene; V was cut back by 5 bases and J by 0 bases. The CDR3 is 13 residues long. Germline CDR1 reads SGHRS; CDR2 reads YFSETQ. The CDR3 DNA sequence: TGCGCCAGCAGGCGGGAGAGCACAGATACGCAGTATTTT. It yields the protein CASRRESTDTQYF.

The CDR3 sequence: CASSLKGEAQETQYF. The CDR3 nucleotides read TGTGCCAGCAGCCTCAAGGGGGAGGCTCAAGAGACCCAGTACTTC. The V call is TRBV7-3, the J call TRBJ2-5; D may correspond to TRBD1 or TRBD2 (6 bases each). V was cut by 5 bases and J by 2 bases, with 15 bases left in between. Germline CDR1 is SGHTA and CDR2 is FQGTGA. The CDR3 spans 15 residues.

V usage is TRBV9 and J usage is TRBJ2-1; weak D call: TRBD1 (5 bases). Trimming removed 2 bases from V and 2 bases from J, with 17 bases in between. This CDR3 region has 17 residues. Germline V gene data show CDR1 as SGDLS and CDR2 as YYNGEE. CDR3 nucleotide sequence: TGTGCCAGCAGCGTGGGGAACAGGCCAGCCGCCTACAATGAGCAGTTCTTC. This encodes CASSVGNRPAAYNEQFF.

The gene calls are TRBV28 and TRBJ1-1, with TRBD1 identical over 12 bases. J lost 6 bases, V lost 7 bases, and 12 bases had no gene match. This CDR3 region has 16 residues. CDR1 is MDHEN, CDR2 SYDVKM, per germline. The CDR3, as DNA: TGTGCCAGCACCTCCGGGACAGGGGGCGCAATGGCTGAAGCTTTCTTT. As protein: CASTSGTGGAMAEAFF. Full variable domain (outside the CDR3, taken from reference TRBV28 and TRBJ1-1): DVKVTQSSRYLVKRTGEKVFLECVQDMDHENMFWYRQDPGLGLRLIYFSYDVKMKEKGDIPEGYSVSREKKERFSLILESASTNQTSMYLCASTSGTGGAMAEAFFGQGTRLTVV.

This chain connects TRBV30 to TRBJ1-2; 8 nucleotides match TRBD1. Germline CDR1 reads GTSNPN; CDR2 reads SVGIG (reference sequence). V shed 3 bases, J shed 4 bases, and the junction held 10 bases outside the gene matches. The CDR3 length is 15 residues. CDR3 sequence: CAWRGQTGGAYGYTF. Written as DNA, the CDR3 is TGTGCCTGGAGAGGCCAAACAGGGGGAGCCTATGGCTACACCTTC.

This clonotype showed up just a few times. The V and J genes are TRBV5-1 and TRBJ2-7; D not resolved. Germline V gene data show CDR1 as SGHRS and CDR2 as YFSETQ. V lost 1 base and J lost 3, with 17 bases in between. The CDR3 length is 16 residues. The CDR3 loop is CASSLMFGGNDYEQYF. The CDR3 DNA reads TGCGCCAGCAGCTTGATGTTTGGTGGCAATGACTACGAGCAGTACTTC.

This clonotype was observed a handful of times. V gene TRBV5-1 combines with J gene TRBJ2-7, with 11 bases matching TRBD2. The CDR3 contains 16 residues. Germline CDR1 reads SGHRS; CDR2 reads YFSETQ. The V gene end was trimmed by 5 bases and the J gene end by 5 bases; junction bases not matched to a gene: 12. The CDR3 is CASSKQASGGRNEQYF. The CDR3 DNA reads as TGCGCCAGCAGTAAGCAGGCTAGCGGGGGGAGGAACGAGCAGTACTTC.

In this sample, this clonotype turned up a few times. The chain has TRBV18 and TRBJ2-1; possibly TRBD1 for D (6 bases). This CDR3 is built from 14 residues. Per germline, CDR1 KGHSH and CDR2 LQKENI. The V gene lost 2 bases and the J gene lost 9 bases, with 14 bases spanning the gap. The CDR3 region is CASSPGQGHVEQFF. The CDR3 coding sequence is TGTGCCAGCTCACCAGGTCAGGGACACGTTGAGCAGTTCTTC.

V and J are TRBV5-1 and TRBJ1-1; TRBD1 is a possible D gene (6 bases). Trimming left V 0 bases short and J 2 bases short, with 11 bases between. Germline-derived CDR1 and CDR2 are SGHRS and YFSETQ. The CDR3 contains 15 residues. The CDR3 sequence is CASSLGGQINTEAFF. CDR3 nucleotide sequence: TGCGCCAGCAGCTTGGGGGGGCAGATTAACACTGAAGCTTTCTTT.

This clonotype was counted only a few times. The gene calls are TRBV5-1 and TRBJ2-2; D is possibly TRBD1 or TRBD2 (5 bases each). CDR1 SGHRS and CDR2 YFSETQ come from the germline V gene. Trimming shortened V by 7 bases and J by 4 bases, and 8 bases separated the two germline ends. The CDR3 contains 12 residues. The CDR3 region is CASGTGTGELFF. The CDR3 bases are TGCGCCAGCGGGACCGGCACCGGGGAGCTGTTTTTT.

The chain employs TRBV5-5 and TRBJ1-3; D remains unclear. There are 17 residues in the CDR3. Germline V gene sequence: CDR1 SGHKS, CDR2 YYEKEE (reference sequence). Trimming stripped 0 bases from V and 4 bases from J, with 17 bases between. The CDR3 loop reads CASSLEPKTRTGNTIYF. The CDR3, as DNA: TGTGCCAGCAGCTTGGAGCCGAAAACCCGAACCGGAAACACCATATATTTT.

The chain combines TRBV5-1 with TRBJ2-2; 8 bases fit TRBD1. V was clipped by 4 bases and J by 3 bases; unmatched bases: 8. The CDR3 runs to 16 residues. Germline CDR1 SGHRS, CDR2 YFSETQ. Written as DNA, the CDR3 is TGCGCCAGCAGCAACTACCAGGGGGCGGACACCGGGGAGCTGTTTTTT. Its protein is CASSNYQGADTGELFF.

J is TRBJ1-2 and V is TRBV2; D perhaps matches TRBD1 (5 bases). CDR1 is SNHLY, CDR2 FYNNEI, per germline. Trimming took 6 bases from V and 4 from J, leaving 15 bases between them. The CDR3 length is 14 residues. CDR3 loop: CASSLDSGVYGYTF. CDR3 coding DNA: TGTGCCAGCAGCCTCGACAGCGGGGTCTATGGCTACACCTTC. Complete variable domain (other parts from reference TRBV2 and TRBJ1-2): EPEVTQTPSHQVTQMGQEVILRCVPISNHLYFYWYRQILGQKVEFLVSFYNNEISEKSEIFDDQFSVERPDGSNFTLKIRSTKLEDSAMYFCASSLDSGVYGYTFGSGTRLTVV.

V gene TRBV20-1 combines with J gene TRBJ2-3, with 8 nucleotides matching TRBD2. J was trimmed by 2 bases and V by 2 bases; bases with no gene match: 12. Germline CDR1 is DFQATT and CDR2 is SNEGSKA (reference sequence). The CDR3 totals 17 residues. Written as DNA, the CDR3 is TGCAGTGCTAGACCGGGACTAGGGGTTTTGGACACAGATACGCAGTATTTT. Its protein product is CSARPGLGVLDTDTQYF.

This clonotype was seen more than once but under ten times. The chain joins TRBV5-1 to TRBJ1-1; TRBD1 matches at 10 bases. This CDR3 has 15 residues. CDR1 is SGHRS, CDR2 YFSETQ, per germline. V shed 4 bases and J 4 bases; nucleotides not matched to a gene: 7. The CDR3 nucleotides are TGCGCCAGCAGCCCACGGACAGGGGGGTTCACTGAAGCTTTCTTT. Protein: CASSPRTGGFTEAFF.

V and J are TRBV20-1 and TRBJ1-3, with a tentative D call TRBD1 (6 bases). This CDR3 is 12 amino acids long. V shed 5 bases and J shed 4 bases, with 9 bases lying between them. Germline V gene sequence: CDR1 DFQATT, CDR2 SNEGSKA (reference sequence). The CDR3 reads CSAFDRGNTIYF. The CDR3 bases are TGCAGTGCTTTCGACAGGGGAAACACCATATATTTT.

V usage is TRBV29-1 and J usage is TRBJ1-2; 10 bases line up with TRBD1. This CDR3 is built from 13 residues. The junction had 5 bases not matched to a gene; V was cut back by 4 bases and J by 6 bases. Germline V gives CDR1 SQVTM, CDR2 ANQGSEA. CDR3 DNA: TGCAGCGTTGGACGTGGACAGGGGGATGGCTACACCTTC. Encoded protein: CSVGRGQGDGYTF.

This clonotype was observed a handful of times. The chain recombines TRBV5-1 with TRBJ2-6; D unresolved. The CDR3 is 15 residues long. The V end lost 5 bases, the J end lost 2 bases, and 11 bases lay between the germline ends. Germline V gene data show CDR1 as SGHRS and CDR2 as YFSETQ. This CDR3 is CASRDGGAGANVLTF. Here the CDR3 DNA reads TGCGCCAGCAGAGACGGCGGTGCTGGGGCCAACGTCCTGACTTTC.

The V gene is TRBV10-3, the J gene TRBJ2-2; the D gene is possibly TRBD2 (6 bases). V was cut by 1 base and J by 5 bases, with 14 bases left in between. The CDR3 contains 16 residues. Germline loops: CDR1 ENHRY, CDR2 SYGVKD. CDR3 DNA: TGTGCCATCAGTGAGTTCGGGGGAGCTCGAACCGGGGAGCTGTTTTTT. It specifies CAISEFGGARTGELFF.

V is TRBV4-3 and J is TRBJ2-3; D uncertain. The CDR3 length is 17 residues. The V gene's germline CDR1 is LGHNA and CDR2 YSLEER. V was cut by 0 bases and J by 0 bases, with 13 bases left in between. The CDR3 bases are TGCGCCAGCAGCCAAGAGAGACGTCTCGGTAGCACAGATACGCAGTATTTT. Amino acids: CASSQERRLGSTDTQYF.

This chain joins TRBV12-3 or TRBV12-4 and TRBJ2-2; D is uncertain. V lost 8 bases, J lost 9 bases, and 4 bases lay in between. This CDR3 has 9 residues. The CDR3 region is CASGWELFF. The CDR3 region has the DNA TGTGCCAGCGGCTGGGAGCTGTTTTTT.